This T cell receptor (beta chain) was documented in a study of cytomegalovirus exposure and HLA in healthy donors. CDR3 length: 12 residues. Deletions cut 4 bases from V and 2 bases from J, with 9 bases between. The germline CDR1 and CDR2 sequences are SQVTM and ANQGSEA. Study outcomes and limitations: Researchers reported in a later analysis that common viral pathogens appeared linked to several top clusters.

PCR primers comprised 60 Vbeta and 13 Jbeta primers. The repertoire was sequenced with immunoSEQ multiplex PCR; TCRdb's copy has only in-frame clones and lacks some. This table holds some 210,000 clones, around 81% found once. Regarding this clone: The target antigen is unknown.

The sequence came from a woman between 50 and 59 years old in good health and CMV-seropositive. Sequencing used PBMCs. The chain recombines TRBV29-1 with TRBJ2-7; perhaps TRBD1 as D (5 bases). The CDR3 nucleotides are TGCAGCGTTGTCGACAGTACCTACGAGCAGTACTTC. This codes for CSVVDSTYEQYF.